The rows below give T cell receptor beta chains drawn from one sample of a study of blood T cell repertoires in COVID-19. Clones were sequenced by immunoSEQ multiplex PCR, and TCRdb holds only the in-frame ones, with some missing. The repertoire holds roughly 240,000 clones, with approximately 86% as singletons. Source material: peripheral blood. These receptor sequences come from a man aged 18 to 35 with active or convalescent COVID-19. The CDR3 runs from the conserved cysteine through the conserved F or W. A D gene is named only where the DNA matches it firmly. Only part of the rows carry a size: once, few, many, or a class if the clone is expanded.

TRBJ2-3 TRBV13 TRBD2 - TGTGCCAGCAGCTTAGGACCGGGACTAGCGGAAAAAGATACGCAGTATTTT CASSLGPGLAEKDTQYF
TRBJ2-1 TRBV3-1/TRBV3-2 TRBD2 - TGTGCCAGCAGCCACGGCAGCGGGAGGCTGGACAATGAGCAGTTCTTC CASSHGSGRLDNEQFF
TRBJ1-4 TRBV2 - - TGTGCCAGCAGCCCAATACAGGACGGGGGTGAAAAACTGTTTTTT CASSPIQDGGEKLFF
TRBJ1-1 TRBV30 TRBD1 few TGTGCCTGGAGACGGAGGGGGCTGGGCCGGACTGAAGCTTTCTTT CAWRRRGLGRTEAFF
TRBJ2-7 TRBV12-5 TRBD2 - TGTGCATCATCTAGCGGGAGTACCGACGAGCAGTACTTC CASSSGSTDEQYF
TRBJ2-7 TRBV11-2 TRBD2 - TGTGCCAGCAGCTCACAACCTAGCGGGACCTCCTACGAGCAGTACTTC CASSSQPSGTSYEQYF
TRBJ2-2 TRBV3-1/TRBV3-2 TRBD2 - TGTGCCAGCAGCCATTGGACTTCCGCGGGACTAGCGCGAACCGGGGAGCTGTTTTTT CASSHWTSAGLARTGELFF
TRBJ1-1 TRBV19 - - TGTGCCAGCAGAACAATCCTCCGGCAGGGTTCTGAAGCTTTCTTT CASRTILRQGSEAFF
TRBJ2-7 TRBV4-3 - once TGCGCCAGCAGCCAAGACTTCCCGACAGCTTCCTACGAGCAGTACTTC CASSQDFPTASYEQYF
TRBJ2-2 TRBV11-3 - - TGTGCCAGCAGCTATATCCGGGACATCGGCACCGGGGAGCTGTTTTTT CASSYIRDIGTGELFF
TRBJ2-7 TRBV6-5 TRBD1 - TGTGCCAGCAGTTCCCGGGACAGCTCCTACGAGCAGTACTTC CASSSRDSSYEQYF
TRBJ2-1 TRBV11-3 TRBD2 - TGTGCCAGCAGACAAGGGACTAGCGGGATTTACAATGAGCAGTTCTTC CASRQGTSGIYNEQFF
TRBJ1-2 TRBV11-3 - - TGTGCCAGCAGCTTAGGAACATTCTATGGCTACACCTTC CASSLGTFYGYTF
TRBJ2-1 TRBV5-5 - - TGTGCCAGCAATTGGGTGGAGGCTAACAATGAGCAGTTCTTC CASNWVEANNEQFF
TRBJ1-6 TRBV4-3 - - TGCGCCAGCAGCCAAGTGGCCGGAACAGATTCACCCCTCCACTTT CASSQVAGTDSPLHF
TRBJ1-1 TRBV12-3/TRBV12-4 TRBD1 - TGTGCCAGCAACCTAGGGAACGACAGGGGACTAATTTTT CASNLGNDRGLIF
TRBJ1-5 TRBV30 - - TGTGCCTGGAGTAAGGGGCGGAGTCAGCCCCAGCATTTT CAWSKGRSQPQHF
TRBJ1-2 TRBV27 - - TGTGCCAGCAGTTTAGGTCTGGGCGCTCGGTTAGGCTACACCTTC CASSLGLGARLGYTF
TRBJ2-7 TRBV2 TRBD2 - TGTGCCAGCAGTGAAGCCGTTTGGCGGGAGCCTACCTACGAGCAGTACTTC CASSEAVWREPTYEQYF
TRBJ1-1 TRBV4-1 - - TGCGCCAGCAGCCACCGGTCAGGGCTGAACACTGAAGCTTTCTTT CASSHRSGLNTEAFF
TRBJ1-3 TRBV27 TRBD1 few TGTGCCAGCAGTCCGGGACAGGAGGGCTCTGGAAACACCATATATTTT CASSPGQEGSGNTIYF
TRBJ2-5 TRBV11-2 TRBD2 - TGTGCCAGCAGCTTAGCGGGGGGAACCCAAGAGACCCAGTACTTC CASSLAGGTQETQYF
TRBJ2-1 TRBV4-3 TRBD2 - TGCGCCAGCAGCCAAGATAGGCTAGCGGGCTCCTACAATGAGCAGTTCTTC CASSQDRLAGSYNEQFF
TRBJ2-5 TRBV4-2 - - TGTGCCAGCAGCCAAGTATCAGGGAAAGAGACCCAGTACTTC CASSQVSGKETQYF
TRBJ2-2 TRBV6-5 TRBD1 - TGTGCCAGCAGCCTACAGGGGCGAGTCGGGGAGCTGTTTTTT CASSLQGRVGELFF
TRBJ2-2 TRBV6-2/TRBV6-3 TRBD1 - TGTGCCAGCAGCTTAAGGGACAGGGGACCCGGGGAGCTGTTTTTT CASSLRDRGPGELFF
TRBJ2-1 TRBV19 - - TGTGCCAGTAGTATTTCCGGGGGGCCGAAGAATGAGCAGTTCTTC CASSISGGPKNEQFF
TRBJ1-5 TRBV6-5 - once TGTGCCAGCAGTTTAGGGGGTGAGAGAAATCAGCCCCAGCATTTT CASSLGGERNQPQHF
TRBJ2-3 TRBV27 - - TGTGCCAGCAGTTTGGTCCCTTGGGGGGGGGCCGGCACAGATACGCAGTATTTT CASSLVPWGGAGTDTQYF
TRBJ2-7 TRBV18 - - TGTGCCAGCTCATACGACTCGGCGTCCTACGAGCAGTACTTC CASSYDSASYEQYF
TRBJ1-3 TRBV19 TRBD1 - TGTGCCAGTAGCCCCCCCGGGACAGGGGCCTCTGGAAACACCATATATTTT CASSPPGTGASGNTIYF
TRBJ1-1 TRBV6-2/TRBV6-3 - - TGTGCCAGCAGTTACCAGACAGTGAACACTGAAGCTTTCTTT CASSYQTVNTEAFF
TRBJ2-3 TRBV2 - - TGTGCCAGCAGTCCAGGGGATACGCAGTATTTT CASSPGDTQYF
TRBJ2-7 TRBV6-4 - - TGTGCCAGCAGTGACTCGATTGATCCCGGGAGCTCCTACGAGCAGTACTTC CASSDSIDPGSSYEQYF
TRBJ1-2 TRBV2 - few TGTGCCAGCAGTGCGCCAGGGTGGGCAGATGGCTACACCTTC CASSAPGWADGYTF
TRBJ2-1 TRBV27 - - TGTGCCAGCAGACAGGGTTCCTACAATGAGCAGTTCTTC CASRQGSYNEQFF
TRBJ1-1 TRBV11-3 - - TGTGCCAGCAGCTTTACGGCGACCTCAGGGAACACTGAAGCTTTCTTT CASSFTATSGNTEAFF
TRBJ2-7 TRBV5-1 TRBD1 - TGCGCCAGCAGCTTCGGGACAGGGCCCTACGAGCAGTACTTC CASSFGTGPYEQYF
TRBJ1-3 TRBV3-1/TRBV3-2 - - TGTGCCAGCAGCCAAGATATGACTCGGGGAAACACCATATATTTT CASSQDMTRGNTIYF
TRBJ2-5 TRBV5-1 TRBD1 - TGCGCCAGCAGCCTAGGACCTCGGACAGGTGTGGAGACCCAGTACTTC CASSLGPRTGVETQYF
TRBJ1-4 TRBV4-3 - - TGCGCCAGCAGCCAAGTCTTGACAGGAGGAGAAAAACTGTTTTTT CASSQVLTGGEKLFF
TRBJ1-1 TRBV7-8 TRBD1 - TGTGCCAGCAGCTGGACAGGGGCGGGCGCTGAAGCTTTCTTT CASSWTGAGAEAFF
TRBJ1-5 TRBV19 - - TGTGCCAGTAGTAAGATTACCGACAGGTTAGCCAGTCAGCCCCAGCATTTT CASSKITDRLASQPQHF
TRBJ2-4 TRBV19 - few TGTGCCAGTAGTGGCTGGGGGGATGACATTCAGTACTTC CASSGWGDDIQYF
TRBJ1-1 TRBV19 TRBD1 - TGTGCCAGTAGTATAGATCGGGGACAGGAAGCTTTCTTT CASSIDRGQEAFF
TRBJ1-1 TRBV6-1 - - TGTGCCAGCAGTGAACAACAGGGTAGGGGTGAAGCTTTCTTT CASSEQQGRGEAFF
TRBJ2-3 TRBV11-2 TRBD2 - TGTGCCAGCAGCTTAGTGGGAAGCGGGGGACCCACAGATACGCAGTATTTT CASSLVGSGGPTDTQYF
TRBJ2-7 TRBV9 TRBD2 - TGTGAGTCGGCTAGCGGGAGTCATATACTAAACGAGCAGTACTTC CESASGSHILNEQYF
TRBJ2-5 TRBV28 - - TGTGCCAGCAGCCCCCCGGTTCAGACCCAGTACTTC CASSPPVQTQYF
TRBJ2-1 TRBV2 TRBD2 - TGTGCCAGCAGCGTCGGACTAGCGGGGCCTTACAATGAGCAGTTCTTC CASSVGLAGPYNEQFF